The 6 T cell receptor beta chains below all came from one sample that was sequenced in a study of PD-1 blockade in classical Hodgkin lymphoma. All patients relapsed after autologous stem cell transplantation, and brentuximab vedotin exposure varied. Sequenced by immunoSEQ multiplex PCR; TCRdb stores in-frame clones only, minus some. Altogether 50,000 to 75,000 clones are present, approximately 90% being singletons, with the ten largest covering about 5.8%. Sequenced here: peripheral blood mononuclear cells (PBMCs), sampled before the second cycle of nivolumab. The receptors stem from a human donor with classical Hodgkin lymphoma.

CDR3: CASSEQGAGRNQPQHF. The CDR3 coding sequence is TGTGCCAGCAGTGAACAAGGGGCGGGGCGCAATCAGCCCCAGCATTTT. The rearrangement uses TRBV2 and TRBJ1-5; TRBD1 is a possible D gene (5 bases). Deletions cut 2 bases from V and 2 bases from J, with 13 bases between. This CDR3 region has 16 residues. Germline V gene lookup returns CDR1 SNHLY and CDR2 FYNNEI.

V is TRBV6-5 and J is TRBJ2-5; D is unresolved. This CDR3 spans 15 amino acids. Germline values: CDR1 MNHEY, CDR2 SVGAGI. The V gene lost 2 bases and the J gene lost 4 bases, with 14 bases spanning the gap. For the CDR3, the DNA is TGTGCCAGCAGTTACGAACAAACCAGGCTAGAGACCCAGTACTTC. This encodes CASSYEQTRLETQYF.

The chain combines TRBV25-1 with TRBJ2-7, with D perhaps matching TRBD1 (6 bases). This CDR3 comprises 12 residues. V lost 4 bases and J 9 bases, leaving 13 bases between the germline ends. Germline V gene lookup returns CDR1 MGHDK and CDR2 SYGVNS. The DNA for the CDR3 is TGTGCCAGCAGTGGGTCACAGGGAGCGCAGTACTTC. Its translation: CASSGSQGAQYF.

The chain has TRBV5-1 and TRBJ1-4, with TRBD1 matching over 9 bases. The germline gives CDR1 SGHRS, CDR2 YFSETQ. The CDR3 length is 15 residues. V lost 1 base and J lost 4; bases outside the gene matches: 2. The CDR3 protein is CASSLMTGGNEKLFF. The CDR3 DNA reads TGCGCCAGCAGCTTGATGACAGGGGGTAATGAAAAACTGTTTTTT.

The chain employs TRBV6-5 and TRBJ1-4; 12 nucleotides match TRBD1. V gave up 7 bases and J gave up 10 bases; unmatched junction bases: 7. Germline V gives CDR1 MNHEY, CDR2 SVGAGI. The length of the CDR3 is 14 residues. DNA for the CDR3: TGTGCCAGCAACGGGGGACAGGGGGCTGGAAAACTGTTTTTT. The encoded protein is CASNGGQGAGKLFF.

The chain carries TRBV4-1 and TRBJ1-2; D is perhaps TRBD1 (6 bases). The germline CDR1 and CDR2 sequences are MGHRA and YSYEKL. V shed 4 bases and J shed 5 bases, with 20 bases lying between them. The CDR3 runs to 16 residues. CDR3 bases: TGCGCCAGCAGCCCCTCAGGCACAGGGTTTTTTTATGGCTACACCTTC. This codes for CASSPSGTGFFYGYTF.